Detailed here is one TCR beta chain. Its antigen remains unidentified. The data belong to a study of T cells in Graves' hyperthyroidism and ophthalmopathy. Study results and caveats: Among clonotypes expanded in thyroid above 0.001, most were also found in blood.

CDR3 size: 15 residues. Germline CDR1 SGHNT, CDR2 YENEEA. Trimming took 3 bases from V and 5 from J, leaving 13 bases between them. The source material, RNA transcripts, was used to amplify TCR beta CDR3 regions. HTBI primers were employed in a first-round RT-PCR of the TCR CDR3. A single record per CDR3 protein comes from TCRdb applying MiXCR to the multiplex PCR reads. The sample yields around 260,000 distinct CDR3 sequences, 25% seen once. The TCR sequence derives from a man aged 35 to 55 with Graves' hyperthyroidism that later progressed to Graves' ophthalmopathy. This rearrangement joins TRBV11-3 to TRBJ2-2, with unresolved D. Sequenced input: blood. In DNA form, the CDR3 reads TGTGCCAGCAGCTTCGACTCCATGGGGACCGGGGAGCTGTTTTTT. Residues: CASSFDSMGTGELFF.